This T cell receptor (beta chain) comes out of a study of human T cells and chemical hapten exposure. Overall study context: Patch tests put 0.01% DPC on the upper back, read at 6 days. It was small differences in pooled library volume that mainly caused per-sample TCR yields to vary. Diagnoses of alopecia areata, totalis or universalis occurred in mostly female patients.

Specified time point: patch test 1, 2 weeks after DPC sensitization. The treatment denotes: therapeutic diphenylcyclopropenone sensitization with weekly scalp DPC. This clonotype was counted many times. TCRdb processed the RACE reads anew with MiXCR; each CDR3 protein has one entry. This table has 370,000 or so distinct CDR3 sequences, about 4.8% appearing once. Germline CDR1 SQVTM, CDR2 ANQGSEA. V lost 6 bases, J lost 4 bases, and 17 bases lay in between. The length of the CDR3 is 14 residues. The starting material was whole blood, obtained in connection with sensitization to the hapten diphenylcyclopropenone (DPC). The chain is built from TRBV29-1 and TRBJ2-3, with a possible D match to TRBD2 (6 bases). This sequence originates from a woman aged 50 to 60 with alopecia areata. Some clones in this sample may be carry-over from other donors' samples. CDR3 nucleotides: TGCAGCGTGCCCTTGGTAGCGGACGCAGATACGCAGTATTTT. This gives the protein CSVPLVADADTQYF.